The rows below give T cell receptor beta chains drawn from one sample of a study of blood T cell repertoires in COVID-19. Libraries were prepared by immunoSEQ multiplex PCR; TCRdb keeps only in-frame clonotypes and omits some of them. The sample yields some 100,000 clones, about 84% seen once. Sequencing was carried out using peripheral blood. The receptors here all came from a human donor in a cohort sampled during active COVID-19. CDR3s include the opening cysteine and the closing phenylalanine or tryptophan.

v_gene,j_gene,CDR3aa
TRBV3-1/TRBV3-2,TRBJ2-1,CASSQALAGGPNEQFF
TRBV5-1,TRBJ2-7,CASTEAGGTPYEQYF
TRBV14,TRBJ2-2,CASSQVRNTGELFF
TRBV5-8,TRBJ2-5,CASSSGLYQETQYF
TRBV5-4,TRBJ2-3,CASSYGQGHTDTQYF
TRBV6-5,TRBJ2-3,CASSYLSGGADTQYF
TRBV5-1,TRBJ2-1,CASSSDRGLNEQFF
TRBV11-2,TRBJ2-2,CASSAGAGGTTGELFF
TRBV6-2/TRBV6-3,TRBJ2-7,CASSYAVAGSSYEQYF
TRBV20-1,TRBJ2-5,CSLRGGETQYF
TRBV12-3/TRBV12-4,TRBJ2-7,CASSYDRADEQYF
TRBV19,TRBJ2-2,CASRGTQNTGELFF
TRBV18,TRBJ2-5,CASSPTSFRETQYF
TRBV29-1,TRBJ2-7,CSVESVDTYEQYF
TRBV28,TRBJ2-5,CASSLRAGGETQYF
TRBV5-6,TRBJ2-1,CASSPGQITGNEQFF